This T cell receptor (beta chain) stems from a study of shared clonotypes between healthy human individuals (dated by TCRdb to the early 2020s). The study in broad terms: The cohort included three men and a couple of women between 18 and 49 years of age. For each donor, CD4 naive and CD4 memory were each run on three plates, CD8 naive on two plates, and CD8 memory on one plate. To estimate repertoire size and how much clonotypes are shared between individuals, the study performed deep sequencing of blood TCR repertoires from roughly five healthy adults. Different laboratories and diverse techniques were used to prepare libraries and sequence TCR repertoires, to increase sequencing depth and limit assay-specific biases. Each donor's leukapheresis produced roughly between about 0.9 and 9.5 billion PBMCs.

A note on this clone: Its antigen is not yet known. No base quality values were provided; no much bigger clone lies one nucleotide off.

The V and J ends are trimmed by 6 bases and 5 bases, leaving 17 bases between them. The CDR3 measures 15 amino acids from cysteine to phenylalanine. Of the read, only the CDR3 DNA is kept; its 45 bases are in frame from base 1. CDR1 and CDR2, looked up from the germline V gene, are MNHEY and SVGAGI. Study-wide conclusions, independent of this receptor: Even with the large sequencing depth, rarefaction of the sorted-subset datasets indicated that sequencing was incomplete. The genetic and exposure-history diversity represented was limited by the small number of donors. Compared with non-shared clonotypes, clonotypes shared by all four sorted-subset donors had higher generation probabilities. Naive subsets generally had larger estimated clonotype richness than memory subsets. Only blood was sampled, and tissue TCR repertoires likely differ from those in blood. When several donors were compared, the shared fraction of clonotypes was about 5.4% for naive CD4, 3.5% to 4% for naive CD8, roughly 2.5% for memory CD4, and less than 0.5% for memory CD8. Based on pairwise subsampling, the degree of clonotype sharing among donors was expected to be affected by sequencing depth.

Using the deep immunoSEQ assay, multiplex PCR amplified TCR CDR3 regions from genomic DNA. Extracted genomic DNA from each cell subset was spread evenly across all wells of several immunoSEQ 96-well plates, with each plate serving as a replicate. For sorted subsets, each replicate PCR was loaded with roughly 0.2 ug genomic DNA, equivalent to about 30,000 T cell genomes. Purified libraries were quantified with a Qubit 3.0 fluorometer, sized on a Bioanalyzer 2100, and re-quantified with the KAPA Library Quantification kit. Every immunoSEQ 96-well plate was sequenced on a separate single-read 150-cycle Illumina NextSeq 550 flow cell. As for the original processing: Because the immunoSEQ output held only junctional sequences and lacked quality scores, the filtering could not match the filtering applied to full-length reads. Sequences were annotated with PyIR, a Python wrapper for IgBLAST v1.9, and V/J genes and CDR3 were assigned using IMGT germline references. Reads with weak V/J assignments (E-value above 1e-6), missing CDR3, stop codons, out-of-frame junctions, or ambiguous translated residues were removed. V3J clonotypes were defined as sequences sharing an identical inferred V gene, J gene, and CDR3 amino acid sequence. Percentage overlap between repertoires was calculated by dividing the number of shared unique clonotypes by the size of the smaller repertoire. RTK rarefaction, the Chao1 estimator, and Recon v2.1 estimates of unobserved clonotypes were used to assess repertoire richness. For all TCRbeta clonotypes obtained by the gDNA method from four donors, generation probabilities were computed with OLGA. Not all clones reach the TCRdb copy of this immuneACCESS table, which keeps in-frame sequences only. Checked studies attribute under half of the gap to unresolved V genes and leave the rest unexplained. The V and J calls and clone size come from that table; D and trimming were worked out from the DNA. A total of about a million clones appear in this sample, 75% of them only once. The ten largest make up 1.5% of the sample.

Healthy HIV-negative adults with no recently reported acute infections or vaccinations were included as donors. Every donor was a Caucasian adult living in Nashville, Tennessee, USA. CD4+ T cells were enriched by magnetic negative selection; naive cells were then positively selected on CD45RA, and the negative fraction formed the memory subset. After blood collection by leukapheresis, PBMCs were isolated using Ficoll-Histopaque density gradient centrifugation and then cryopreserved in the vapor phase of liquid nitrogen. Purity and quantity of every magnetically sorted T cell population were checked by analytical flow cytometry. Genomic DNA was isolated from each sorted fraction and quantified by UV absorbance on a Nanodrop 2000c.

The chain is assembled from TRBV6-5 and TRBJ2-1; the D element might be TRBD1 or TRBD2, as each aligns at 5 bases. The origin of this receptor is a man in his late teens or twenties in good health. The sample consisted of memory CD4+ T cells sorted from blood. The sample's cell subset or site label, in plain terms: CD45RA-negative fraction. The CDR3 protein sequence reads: CASSRDQPFNNEQFF. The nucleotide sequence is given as TGTGCCAGCAGCCGGGACCAACCTTTCAACAATGAGCAGTTCTTC.